This TCR beta chain was sequenced for a study of PD-1 blockade in classical Hodgkin lymphoma. With no exception, relapse followed autologous stem cell transplantation in all patients, and brentuximab vedotin exposure varied. Germline V gene data show CDR1 as MDHEN and CDR2 as SYDVKM. The CDR3 spans 14 residues. The V end was cut by 5 bases, the J end by 9 bases, with 14 bases between. The repertoire was sequenced with immunoSEQ multiplex PCR; TCRdb's copy has only in-frame clones and lacks some. The sample holds roughly 25,000 clones, 82% seen once. The specimen comprised peripheral blood mononuclear cells (PBMCs), sampled before the second cycle of nivolumab. This TCR came from a human donor with classical Hodgkin lymphoma. The V call is TRBV28, the J call TRBJ1-6; D possibly corresponds to TRBD1 (5 bases). The CDR3 reads CASSRDRGISPLHF. CDR3 bases: TGTGCCAGCAGTCGGGACCGAGGCATTTCACCCCTCCACTTT.